This paragraph reports one T cell receptor (beta chain). Its target is unknown. Germline V gene sequence: CDR1 SEHNR, CDR2 FQNEAQ (reference sequence). The CDR3 consists of 17 residues. The V end lost 4 bases, the J end lost 0 bases, and 17 bases lay between the germline ends. These data originate in a study of PD-1 blockade in mismatch repair-deficient tumors. About the study: All were previously treated, progressing patients with 12 mismatch repair-deficient cancer types.

The study's findings and limits: Tumor-resident clones, often undetectable pretreatment in blood, expanded then contracted after pembrolizumab.

The data were produced by immunoSEQ multiplex PCR, yet TCRdb's version contains in-frame clones alone and is incomplete. The data show about 63,000 clones, about 91% seen once. All patients were mismatch repair deficient, assessed by either PCR or immunohistochemistry. TCR sequencing covered a few patients who responded to pembrolizumab. The sequence was obtained from an adult with mismatch repair-deficient cancer. The sequenced sample was peripheral blood, obtained 52 weeks after starting pembrolizumab. The J gene is TRBJ2-3, the V gene TRBV7-9; the D gene is possibly TRBD2 (6 bases). CDR3 sequence reads: CASSSPRVSGSTDTQYF. DNA of the CDR3: TGTGCCAGCAGCTCGCCCAGGGTTAGCGGTAGCACAGATACGCAGTATTTT.